Listed here are 9 T cell receptor beta chains from one sample, sequenced in a study of T-cell reconstitution after alpha-beta-depleted transplantation in children. A TCRbeta library incorporating unique molecular identifiers was prepared. A single record per CDR3 protein comes from TCRdb applying MiXCR to the PCR reads. Found here are a few hundred thousand distinct CDR3 sequences, around 12% of them singletons; the top ten hold about 5.4%. Sequenced here: PBMCs from the stem cell graft donor, sampled from the stem cell graft. These TCRs come from a human donor who donated a stem cell graft to a child with combined immunodeficiency.

In this sample, this clonotype turned up a few times. The chain is built from TRBV7-2 and TRBJ2-4; D is uncertain. The CDR3 has 15 amino acids. Trimming shortened V by 6 bases and J by 0 bases, and 12 bases separated the two germline ends. Per germline, CDR1 SGHTA and CDR2 FQGNSA. In nucleotides, the CDR3 is TGTGCCAGCAGGGCTACGGCACTAGCCAAAAACATTCAGTACTTC. It specifies CASRATALAKNIQYF.

Ten or more counts support this clonotype. The V call is TRBV9, the J call TRBJ2-7; D tentatively fits TRBD1 or TRBD2 (5 bases each). The CDR3 has 17 amino acids. Germline V gene lookup returns CDR1 SGDLS and CDR2 YYNGEE. Trimming took 2 bases from V and 0 from J, leaving 18 bases between them. In nucleotides, the CDR3 is TGTGCCAGCAGCGTGGGGCTAGCCGCTGGGGGCTCCTACGAGCAGTACTTC. This encodes CASSVGLAAGGSYEQYF.

The chain joins TRBV5-1 to TRBJ1-4; TRBD1 matches 9 bases. The CDR3 has 15 residues. CDR1 SGHRS and CDR2 YFSETQ come from the germline V gene. V shed 3 bases, J shed 5 bases, and the junction held 5 bases outside the gene matches. The CDR3 DNA sequence: TGCGCCAGCAGCTCCGAGGGACAGGGAAATGAAAAACTGTTTTTT. It specifies CASSSEGQGNEKLFF.

In this sample, this clonotype turned up many times. This chain connects TRBV7-9 to TRBJ1-2, with unresolved D. CDR1 is SEHNR and CDR2 is FQNEAQ in the germline V gene (reference sequence). V lost 2 bases to trimming and J lost 6 bases, with 7 bases between them. The CDR3 consists of 12 residues. CDR3 nucleotides: TGTGCCAGCAGCTTATTCGGGGATGGCTACACCTTC. It is translated as CASSLFGDGYTF.

This clonotype was seen many times. The genes are TRBV20-1 and TRBJ2-7, with D possibly matching TRBD1 (6 bases). The ends were cut back, 3 bases at V and 3 bases at J, with 9 bases in the middle. CDR3 length: 12 amino acids. Germline CDR1 is DFQATT and CDR2 is SNEGSKA (reference sequence). For the CDR3, the DNA is TGCAGTGCTAGTCTGGACAGCTACGAGCAGTACTTC. The encoded protein is CSASLDSYEQYF.

The chain is built from TRBV27 and TRBJ1-5; D not resolved. V dropped 5 bases and J dropped 0 bases, with 11 bases sitting between them. The CDR3 totals 15 residues. Looked up from germline, CDR1 is MNHEY and CDR2 is SMNVEV (reference sequence). CDR3 residues: CASSPRALSNQPQHF. The CDR3 region has the DNA TGTGCCAGCAGTCCCCGGGCCCTTAGCAATCAGCCCCAGCATTTT.

The rearrangement links TRBV9 to TRBJ1-2; 8 nucleotides align to TRBD1. V gave up 3 bases and J gave up 3 bases; unmatched junction bases: 1. Germline-derived CDR1 and CDR2 are SGDLS and YYNGEE. The CDR3 runs to 13 residues. CDR3 in DNA: TGTGCCAGCAGCGAACAGGGGGACTATGGCTACACCTTC. As protein: CASSEQGDYGYTF.

This clonotype was found a few times. The chain is built from TRBV7-3 and TRBJ2-1; perhaps TRBD2 as D (5 bases). The CDR3 loop spans 14 amino acids. Germline CDR1 SGHTA, CDR2 FQGTGA. V was clipped by 7 bases and J by 4 bases, with 14 bases between them. The CDR3 sequence is CASKPEGEYNEQFF. The CDR3 DNA is TGTGCCAGCAAACCCGAGGGAGAATACAATGAGCAGTTCTTC.

Many counts were recorded for this clonotype. The chain joins TRBV20-1 to TRBJ2-3, with TRBD1 identical over 9 bases. The junction had 5 bases not matched to a gene; V was cut back by 8 bases and J by 2 bases. Per germline, CDR1 DFQATT and CDR2 SNEGSKA (reference sequence). The CDR3 consists of 13 residues. CDR3 DNA: TGCAGTCCGGGACAGGGTGACACAGATACGCAGTATTTT. Its protein is CSPGQGDTDTQYF.